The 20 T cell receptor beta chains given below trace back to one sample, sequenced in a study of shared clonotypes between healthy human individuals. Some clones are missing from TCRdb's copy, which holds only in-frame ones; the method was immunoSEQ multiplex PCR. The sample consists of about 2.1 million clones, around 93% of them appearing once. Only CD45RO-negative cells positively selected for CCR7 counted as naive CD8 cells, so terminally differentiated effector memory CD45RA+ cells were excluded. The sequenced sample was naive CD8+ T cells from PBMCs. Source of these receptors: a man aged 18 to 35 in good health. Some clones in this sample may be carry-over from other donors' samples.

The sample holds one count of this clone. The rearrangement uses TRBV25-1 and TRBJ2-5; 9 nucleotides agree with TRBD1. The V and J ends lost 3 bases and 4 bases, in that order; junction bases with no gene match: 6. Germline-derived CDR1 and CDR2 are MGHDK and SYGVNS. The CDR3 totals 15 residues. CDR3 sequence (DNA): TGTGCCAGCAGTGACGGACAGGGGAGAGGAGAGACCCAGTACTTC. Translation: CASSDGQGRGETQYF.

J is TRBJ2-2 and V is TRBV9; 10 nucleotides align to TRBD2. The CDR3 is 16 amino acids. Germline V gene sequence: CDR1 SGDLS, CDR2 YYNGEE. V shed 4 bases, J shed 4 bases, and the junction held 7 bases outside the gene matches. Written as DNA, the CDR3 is TGTGCCAGCAGCCCCACTAGCGGGACGGGCACCGGGGAGCTGTTTTTT. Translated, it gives CASSPTSGTGTGELFF.

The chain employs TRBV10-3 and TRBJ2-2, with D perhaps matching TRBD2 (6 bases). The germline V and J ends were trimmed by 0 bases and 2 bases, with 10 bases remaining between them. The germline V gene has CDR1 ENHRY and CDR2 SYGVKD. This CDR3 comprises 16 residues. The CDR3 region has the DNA TGTGCCATCAGTGAGTCTATCGGGGGTAACACCGGGGAGCTGTTTTTT. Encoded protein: CAISESIGGNTGELFF.

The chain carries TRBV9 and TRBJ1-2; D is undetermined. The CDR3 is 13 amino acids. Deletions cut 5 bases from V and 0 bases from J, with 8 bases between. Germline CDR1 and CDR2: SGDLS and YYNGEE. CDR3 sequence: CASREVSNYGYTF. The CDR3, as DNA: TGTGCCAGCAGGGAAGTCTCTAACTATGGCTACACCTTC.

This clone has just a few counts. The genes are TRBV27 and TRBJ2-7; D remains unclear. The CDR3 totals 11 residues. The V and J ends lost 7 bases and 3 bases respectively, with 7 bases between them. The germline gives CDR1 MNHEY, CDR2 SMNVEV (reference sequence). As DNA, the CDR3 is TGTGCCAGCAAGGCCGGCTACGAGCAGTACTTC. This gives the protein CASKAGYEQYF.

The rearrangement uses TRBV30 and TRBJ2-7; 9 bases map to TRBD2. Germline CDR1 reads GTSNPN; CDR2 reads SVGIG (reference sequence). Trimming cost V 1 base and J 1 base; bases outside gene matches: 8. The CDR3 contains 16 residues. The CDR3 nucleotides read TGTGCCTGGAGTGCACCCCGCAGCGGGAGGTCCTACGAGCAGTACTTC. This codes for CAWSAPRSGRSYEQYF.

CDR3 nucleotide sequence: TGCGCCAGCAGCCAACCCTGGAGGGGGCGGAAGTTGAATGGCTACACCTTC. The encoded protein is CASSQPWRGRKLNGYTF. The chain has TRBV4-1 and TRBJ1-2; TRBD1 matches 7 bases. There are 17 residues in the CDR3. CDR1 MGHRA and CDR2 YSYEKL come from the germline V gene. J gave up 6 bases and V 2 bases, and 15 bases lay outside the gene matches.

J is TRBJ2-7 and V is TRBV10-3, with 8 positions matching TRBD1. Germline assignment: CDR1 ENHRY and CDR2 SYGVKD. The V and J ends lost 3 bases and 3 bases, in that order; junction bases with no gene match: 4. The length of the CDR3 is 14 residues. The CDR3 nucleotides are TGTGCCATCAGTGACCAGGGGGCCCACTACGAGCAGTACTTC. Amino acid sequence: CAISDQGAHYEQYF.

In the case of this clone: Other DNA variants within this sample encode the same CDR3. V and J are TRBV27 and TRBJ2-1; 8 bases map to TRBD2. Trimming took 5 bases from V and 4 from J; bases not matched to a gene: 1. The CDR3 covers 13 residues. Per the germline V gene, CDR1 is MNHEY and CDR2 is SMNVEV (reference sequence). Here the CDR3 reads CASSSGSYNEQFF. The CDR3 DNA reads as TGTGCCAGCAGTAGCGGGAGTTACAATGAGCAGTTCTTC.

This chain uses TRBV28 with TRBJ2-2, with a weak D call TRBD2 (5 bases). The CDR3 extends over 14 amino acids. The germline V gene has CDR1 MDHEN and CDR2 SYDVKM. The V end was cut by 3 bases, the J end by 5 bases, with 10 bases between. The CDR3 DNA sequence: TGTGCCAGCAGTTTTGTGGGAGAGACCGGGGAGCTGTTTTTT. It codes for CASSFVGETGELFF.

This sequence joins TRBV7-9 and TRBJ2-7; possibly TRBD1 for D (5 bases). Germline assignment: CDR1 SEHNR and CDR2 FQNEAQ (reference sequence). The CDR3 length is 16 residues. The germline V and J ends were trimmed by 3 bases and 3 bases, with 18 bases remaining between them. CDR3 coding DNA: TGTGCCAGCAGCTTCGCAAAAACGGACAAGTACTACGAGCAGTACTTC. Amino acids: CASSFAKTDKYYEQYF.

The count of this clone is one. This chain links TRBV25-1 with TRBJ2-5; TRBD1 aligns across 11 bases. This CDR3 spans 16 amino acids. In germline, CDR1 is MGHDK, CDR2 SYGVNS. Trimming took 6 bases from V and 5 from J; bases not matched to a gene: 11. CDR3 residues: CASREGGQGGVETQYF. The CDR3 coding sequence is TGTGCCAGCAGGGAAGGGGGACAGGGGGGTGTGGAGACCCAGTACTTC.

CDR3 DNA: TGTGCCACCAGCGAGCGGGGTGGAGGGATCTACAATGAGCAGTTCTTC. Translated, it gives CATSERGGGIYNEQFF. The chain employs TRBV15 and TRBJ2-1; 7 bases map to TRBD2. The CDR3 extends over 16 amino acids. Per germline, CDR1 LNHNV and CDR2 YYDKDF (reference sequence). The V gene end was trimmed by 5 bases and the J gene end by 3 bases; junction bases not matched to a gene: 10. The variable domain in full, completed from reference TRBV15 and TRBJ2-1, reads DAMVIQNPRYQVTQFGKPVTLSCSQTLNHNVMYWYQQKSSQAPKLLFHYYDKDFNNEADTPDNFQSRRPNTSFCFLDIRSPGLGDTAMYLCATSERGGGIYNEQFFGPGTRLTVL.

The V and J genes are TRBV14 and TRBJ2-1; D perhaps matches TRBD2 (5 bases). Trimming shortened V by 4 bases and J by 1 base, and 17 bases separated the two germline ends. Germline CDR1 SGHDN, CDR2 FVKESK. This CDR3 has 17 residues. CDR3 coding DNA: TGTGCCAGCAGCCGAGGACTCGCCATCTCTTCCTACAATGAGCAGTTCTTC. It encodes CASSRGLAISSYNEQFF.

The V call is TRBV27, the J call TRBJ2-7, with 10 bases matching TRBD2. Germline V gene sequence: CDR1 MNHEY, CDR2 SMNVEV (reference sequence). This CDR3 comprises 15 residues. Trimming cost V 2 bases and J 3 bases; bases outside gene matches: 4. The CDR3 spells CASSLTLAGNYEQYF. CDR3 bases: TGTGCCAGCAGTTTAACACTAGCGGGAAACTACGAGCAGTACTTC.

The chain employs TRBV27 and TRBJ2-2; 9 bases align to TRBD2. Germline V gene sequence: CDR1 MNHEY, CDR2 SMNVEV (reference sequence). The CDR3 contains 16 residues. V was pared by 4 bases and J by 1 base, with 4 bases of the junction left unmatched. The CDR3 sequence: CASSSPTSGNTGELFF. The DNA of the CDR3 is TGTGCCAGCAGTTCCCCGACTAGCGGGAACACCGGGGAGCTGTTTTTT.

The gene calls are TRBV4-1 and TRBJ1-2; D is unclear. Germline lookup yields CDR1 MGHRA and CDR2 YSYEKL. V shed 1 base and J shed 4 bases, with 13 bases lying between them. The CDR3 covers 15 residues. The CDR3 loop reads CASSQGRGGSYGYTF. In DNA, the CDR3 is TGCGCCAGCAGCCAAGGCCGGGGAGGCAGCTATGGCTACACCTTC.

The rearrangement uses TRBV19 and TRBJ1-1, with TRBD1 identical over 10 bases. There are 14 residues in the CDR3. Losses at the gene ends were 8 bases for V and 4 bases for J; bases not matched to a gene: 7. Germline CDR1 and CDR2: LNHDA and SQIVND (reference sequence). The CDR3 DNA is TGTGCCAGTCGGACCGGGACAGGGGTCACTGAAGCTTTCTTT. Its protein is CASRTGTGVTEAFF.

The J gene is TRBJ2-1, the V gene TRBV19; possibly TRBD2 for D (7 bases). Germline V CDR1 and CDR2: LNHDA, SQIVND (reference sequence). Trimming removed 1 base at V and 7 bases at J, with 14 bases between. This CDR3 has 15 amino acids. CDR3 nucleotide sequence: TGTGCCAGTAGTATAGCGGGGGGCGCCCGGAATGAGCAGTTCTTC. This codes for CASSIAGGARNEQFF.

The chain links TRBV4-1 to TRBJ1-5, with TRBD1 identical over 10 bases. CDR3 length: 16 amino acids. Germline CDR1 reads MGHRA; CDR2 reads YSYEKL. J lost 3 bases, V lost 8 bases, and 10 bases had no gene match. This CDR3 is CASGGTGVIDNQPQHF. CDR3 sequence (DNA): TGCGCCAGCGGTGGGACAGGGGTAATTGACAATCAGCCCCAGCATTTT.